Presented here are 19 T cell receptor beta chains from one specimen sequenced in a study of CD8+CD57+ T cells in acquired aplastic anemia. Both TCR beta VDJ combination and CDR3 sequence profiling were carried out. Genomic DNA was the template for this profiling. TCRdb fed the reads into MiXCR, producing one record per CDR3 protein. The data contain about 270,000 distinct CDR3 sequences, around 60% of them seen just once; the ten biggest clones take up less than 9.5%. The material sequenced was sorted CD4+, CD8+, or CD8+CD57+ T cells (not recorded which) from PBMCs. These receptors all come from a human donor with severe aplastic anemia or a healthy control (not recorded which).

This clonotype was seen more than once but under ten times. The chain carries TRBV19 and TRBJ1-1, with D possibly being TRBD1 (5 bases). CDR1 and CDR2 (germline): LNHDA, SQIVND (reference sequence). Trimming removed 5 bases from V and 0 bases from J, with 7 bases in between. The CDR3 loop spans 13 amino acids. CDR3 region: CASSDSLNTEAFF. CDR3 DNA: TGTGCCAGTAGTGACAGCCTGAACACTGAAGCTTTCTTT.

Of note for this clonotype: This may come from a read error, since a much larger clone is one base off. The chain links TRBV4-3 to TRBJ1-5, with 8 bases aligning to TRBD1. Germline lookup yields CDR1 LGHNA and CDR2 YSLEER. The CDR3 runs to 14 residues. CDR3 protein: CVSSQEQGVQPQHF. The CDR3 bases are TGCGTCAGCAGCCAAGAACAGGGGGTACAGCCCCAGCATTTT.

V gene TRBV24-1 combines with J gene TRBJ2-1; 9 nucleotides match TRBD1. Germline-derived CDR1 and CDR2 are KGHDR and SFDVKD. CDR3 length: 17 amino acids. The ends lost 0 bases at V and 5 bases at J; junction bases unmatched: 7. In nucleotides, the CDR3 is TGTGCCACCAGTGATTTGATCTCCGGGACAGGGAACAATGAGCAGTTCTTC. The encoded protein is CATSDLISGTGNNEQFF.

In regard to this clonotype: With a much larger clone just one base away, this may be a read error. The chain carries TRBV12-3 or TRBV12-4 and TRBJ1-4; D is undetermined. The CDR3 length is 13 residues. Here the CDR3 DNA reads TGTGCCAGCAGCCCTCGGCCGAATGAAAAACGGTTTTTT. Amino acids: CASSPRPNEKRFF.

The chain carries TRBV24-1 and TRBJ1-1; possibly TRBD1 for D (5 bases). V gave up 5 bases and J gave up 0 bases, with 12 bases separating them. There are 15 residues in the CDR3. CDR1 and CDR2 from the germline V gene are KGHDR and SFDVKD. CDR3 residues: CATSGGRQMNTEAFF. CDR3 nucleotides: TGTGCCACCAGTGGGGGACGCCAGATGAACACTGAAGCTTTCTTT.

V is TRBV10-3 and J is TRBJ2-1; 8 bases fit TRBD2. Trimming removed 0 bases from V and 2 bases from J; junction bases left unmatched: 3. CDR1 is ENHRY, CDR2 SYGVKD, per germline. The CDR3 is 16 residues long. DNA for the CDR3: TGTGCCATCAGTGAGTCACTAGCGGAGGCCTACAATGAGCAGTTCTTC. Protein product: CAISESLAEAYNEQFF.

This clonotype was seen more than once but under ten times. The chain employs TRBV24-1 and TRBJ2-3; unclear D gene. V was clipped by 6 bases and J by 2 bases, with 5 bases between them. The V gene's germline CDR1 is KGHDR and CDR2 SFDVKD. CDR3 size: 12 residues. The CDR3 DNA reads TGTGCCACCAGTTCGGCCACAGATACGCAGTATTTT. Translation: CATSSATDTQYF.

The rearrangement joins TRBV24-1 to TRBJ2-3; D not resolved. Trimming cost V 6 bases and J 2 bases, with 11 bases left between them. The length of the CDR3 is 14 residues. CDR1 KGHDR and CDR2 SFDVKD come from the germline V gene. The CDR3 DNA follows: TGTGCCACCAGTAGTACAACCTTCACAGATACGCAGTATTTT. This codes for CATSSTTFTDTQYF.

The table lists this clonotype with many counts. The rearrangement joins TRBV2 to TRBJ1-2; 10 nucleotides match TRBD1. CDR1 SNHLY and CDR2 FYNNEI come from the germline V gene. The CDR3 is 14 amino acids. With V trimmed by 6 bases and J by 3 bases, 4 bases remained unmatched. The CDR3 DNA is TGTGCCAGCAGGACAGGGGGCCGCGACTATGGCTACACCTTC. This sequence encodes CASRTGGRDYGYTF.

The sample holds one count of this clonotype. The V call is TRBV2, the J call TRBJ2-1; 7 nucleotides match TRBD1. The CDR3 totals 16 residues. V was pared by 2 bases and J by 0 bases, with 4 bases of the junction left unmatched. Germline lookup yields CDR1 SNHLY and CDR2 FYNNEI. The CDR3: CASSELGGGSYNEQFF. CDR3 DNA sequence: TGTGCCAGCAGTGAACTAGGGGGCGGCTCCTACAATGAGCAGTTCTTC.

In its sample, this clonotype was seen many times. The chain carries TRBV11-3 and TRBJ2-2, with TRBD1 matching over 9 bases. This CDR3 comprises 16 residues. Trimming removed 5 bases from V and 1 base from J; junction bases left unmatched: 5. Germline V gene data show CDR1 as SGHNT and CDR2 as YENEEA. The CDR3 reads CASSAPGQGNTGELFF. DNA of the CDR3: TGTGCCAGCAGCGCACCGGGACAGGGGAACACCGGGGAGCTGTTTTTT.

The rearrangement uses TRBV12-3 or TRBV12-4 and TRBJ2-5; the match to TRBD2 covers 10 bases. V lost 5 bases to trimming and J lost 5 bases; unmatched junction nucleotides: 8. The CDR3 sequence is 15 residues long. The DNA for the CDR3 is TGTGCCAGCAGTCCTAGCGGGGGTGCTTGGGAGACCCAGTACTTC. Translated, it gives CASSPSGGAWETQYF.

This chain links TRBV6-6 with TRBJ2-5; TRBD1 matches at 9 bases. There are 15 residues in the CDR3. Looked up from germline, CDR1 is MNHNY and CDR2 is SVGAGI (reference sequence). The V and J ends lost 7 bases and 4 bases, in that order; junction bases with no gene match: 10. For the CDR3, the DNA is TGTGCCAGCACGAGGGGACAGGGAACCCCAGAGACCCAGTACTTC. It codes for CASTRGQGTPETQYF.

The chain recombines TRBV7-9 with TRBJ1-4; 7 nucleotides agree with TRBD1. The V gene end was trimmed by 2 bases and the J gene end by 7 bases; junction bases not matched to a gene: 4. This CDR3 is built from 14 residues. The V gene's germline CDR1 is SEHNR and CDR2 FQNEAQ (reference sequence). The DNA for the CDR3 is TGTGCCAGCAGCTTAAGGGGGCTGGGTGAAAAACTGTTTTTT. Residues: CASSLRGLGEKLFF.

The V and J genes are TRBV6-9 and TRBJ1-2, with 8 bases lining up with TRBD1. Germline trimming cut 6 bases from V and 5 bases from J; bases unmatched to any gene: 11. Germline CDR1 and CDR2: MNHGY and SVAAGI. The CDR3 is made up of 15 amino acids. Written as DNA, the CDR3 is TGTGCCAGCAGCGGACAGGGAAGCCCCAGGTATGGCTACACCTTC. Protein: CASSGQGSPRYGYTF.

Concerning this clonotype itself: The junction and the germline gene differ at one end; a read error may be behind it. The rearrangement links TRBV7-7 to TRBJ1-1; TRBD1 is a possible D gene (5 bases). Looked up from germline, CDR1 is SSHAT and CDR2 is FNYEAQ (reference sequence). This CDR3 has 13 amino acids. The CDR3 loop reads CASSSKEDTEASF. CDR3 nucleotides: TGTGCCAGCAGCTCCAAGGAGGACACTGAAGCTTCCTTT.

A few counts support this clonotype. The rearrangement links TRBV20-1 to TRBJ2-7; 8 positions agree with TRBD1. V was pared by 6 bases and J by 2 bases, with 3 bases of the junction left unmatched. The CDR3 has 12 residues. The germline gives CDR1 DFQATT, CDR2 SNEGSKA (reference sequence). The CDR3 sequence is CSARTGPYEQYF. The CDR3 bases are TGCAGTGCACGGACAGGGCCCTACGAGCAGTACTTC.

This clonotype was seen at least ten times. This CDR3 reads CASSQVRQGAFTEAFF. DNA for the CDR3: TGTGCCAGCAGCCAAGTTCGGCAGGGGGCATTTACTGAAGCTTTCTTT. The chain links TRBV14 to TRBJ1-1; 8 bases are shared with TRBD1. The germline gives CDR1 SGHDN, CDR2 FVKESK. The V gene end was trimmed by 1 base and the J gene end by 5 bases; junction bases not matched to a gene: 9. This CDR3 is built from 16 residues. Based on the CDR3 plus reference TRBV14 and TRBJ1-1, the full variable domain is EAGVTQFPSHSVIEKGQTVTLRCDPISGHDNLYWYRRVMGKEIKFLLHFVKESKQDESGMPNNRFLAERTGGTYSTLKVQPAELEDSGVYFCASSQVRQGAFTEAFFGQGTRLTVV.

The chain uses TRBV2 and TRBJ2-7; D tentatively reads TRBD1 or TRBD2 (5 bases each). V was cut by 9 bases and J by 4 bases, with 13 bases left in between. The CDR3 contains 12 residues. CDR1 is SNHLY and CDR2 is FYNNEI in the germline V gene. The CDR3 DNA reads TGTGCCAGTCGGGACGCCTCTTACGAGCAGTACTTC. Encoded protein: CASRDASYEQYF.